These T cell receptor beta chains were read from a single sample in a study of T cell clonotyping in hematopoietic cell transplantation. TCRdb's copy holds only in-frame clones and misses some; the assay was immunoSEQ multiplex PCR. In the table there are around 21,000 clones, under 90% of which are singletons. Source: peripheral blood mononuclear cells, taken before stem cell transplant. These receptors were taken from a man between 18 and 29 years old with biphenotypic leukemia. Some clones in this sample may be carry-over from other donors' samples. CDR3s include the opening cysteine and the closing phenylalanine or tryptophan. D genes are given only for firm matches. Expanded clones get a size class; other rows say once, few or many, or leave the size out.

j_call v_call d_call clone_size cdr3_nt cdr3_aa
TRBJ1-1 TRBV7-9 TRBD1 . TGTGCCAGCAGCTTAACAGACAGGGGTGAAGCTTTCTTT CASSLTDRGEAFF
TRBJ1-6 TRBV6-5 . . TGTGCCAGCAGTTACTCAGGCAGGAATTCACCCCTCCACTTT CASSYSGRNSPLHF
TRBJ2-5 TRBV9 . . TGTGCCAGCAGCACGGGGCGACACGGCCAAGAGACCCAGTACTTC CASSTGRHGQETQYF
TRBJ1-1 TRBV9 TRBD1 . TGTGCCAGCAGCTTATGGGGCGACTACAGGGGGTTGGACACTGAAGCTTTCTTT CASSLWGDYRGLDTEAFF
TRBJ1-1 TRBV30 . once TGTGCCTGGAGTGGGACAGCGAACACTGAAGCTTTCTTT CAWSGTANTEAFF
TRBJ2-7 TRBV7-8 TRBD2 . TGTGCCAGCAGCTTAGATAGCGGGAGTTTCTACGAGCAGTACTTC CASSLDSGSFYEQYF
TRBJ2-5 TRBV6-6 . . TGTGCCAGCAGTCCTCGGGGGGAGACCCAGTACTTC CASSPRGETQYF
TRBJ1-2 TRBV6-1 TRBD1 . TGTGCCAGCATTATGGGACAGGCCGCCTTTGGCTACACCTTC CASIMGQAAFGYTF
TRBJ1-3 TRBV7-8 TRBD1 . TGTGCCAGCAGCCCTCAGGGGGGATCGAACACCATATATTTT CASSPQGGSNTIYF
TRBJ1-4 TRBV10-3 . . TGTGCCATCAGCGAACGGGGGAATGAGGAAAAACTGTTTTTT CAISERGNEEKLFF
TRBJ1-6 TRBV6-4 . . TGTGCCAGCCCGGACGTAGAAAATTCACCCCTCCACTTT CASPDVENSPLHF
TRBJ2-7 TRBV5-6 . . TGTGCCAGCAGCGCGATGACTAGAGCCGAGCAGTACTTC CASSAMTRAEQYF
TRBJ2-6 TRBV5-1 . few TGCGCCAGCAAAAACTCTGGGGCCAACGTCCTGACTTTC CASKNSGANVLTF
TRBJ1-2 TRBV6-5 . . TGTGCCAGCAGTTACTCGGAGGAAGACTATGGCTACACCTTC CASSYSEEDYGYTF
TRBJ1-1 TRBV19 . . TGTGCCAGTAGTATCCCAGGGGCGAACACTGAAGCTTTCTTT CASSIPGANTEAFF
TRBJ2-1 TRBV9 . once TGTGCCAGCAGCGTAGAGGTGAGTAGAGGCTACAATGAGCAGTTCTTC CASSVEVSRGYNEQFF
TRBJ2-7 TRBV7-2 . . TGTGCCAGCAGCTGGGTGTCGAGCGGTGAGAGCTCCTACGAGCAGTACTTC CASSWVSSGESSYEQYF
TRBJ2-1 TRBV11-3 TRBD1 . TGTGCCAGCAGCCTTCCTGGGACAGGGGAGCAGTTCTTC CASSLPGTGEQFF
TRBJ2-2 TRBV6-5 . . TGTGCCAGCAGTCTTTACAGGAACACCGGGGAGCTGTTTTTT CASSLYRNTGELFF
TRBJ1-2 TRBV6-5 . once TGTGCCAGCAGTTTGACAGGAGGAGCGGACGGCTACACCTTC CASSLTGGADGYTF
TRBJ2-7 TRBV25-1 . . TGTGCCAGCAGTGAATCAGGGTTTGGGGACGAGCAGTACTTC CASSESGFGDEQYF
TRBJ1-2 TRBV10-1 TRBD1 few TGCGCCAGCAGTGAGGGGACAGACTATGGCTACACCTTC CASSEGTDYGYTF
TRBJ2-2 TRBV4-1 . . TGCGCCAGCAGCCAAGAGAAGTGGAGCTCTCGGGGCACCGGGGAGCTGTTTTTT CASSQEKWSSRGTGELFF
TRBJ2-7 TRBV29-1 TRBD1 . TGCAGCGTTGAAAGGACAGGCTACGAGCAGTACTTC CSVERTGYEQYF
TRBJ1-2 TRBV19 . . TGTGCCAGTAGTATTCAGGGGCACTATGGCTACACCTTC CASSIQGHYGYTF
TRBJ2-2 TRBV4-1 TRBD2 once TGCGCCAGCAGCCAACTAGCGGGGGAAAACACCGGGGAGCTGTTTTTT CASSQLAGENTGELFF
TRBJ2-2 TRBV27 TRBD2 . TGTGCCAGTGCCATGGGGGGGTCGGGGGAGCTGTTTTTT CASAMGGSGELFF
TRBJ2-5 TRBV7-7 . . TGTGCCAGCAGCTTAGGCAGGGGAGAGACCCAGTACTTC CASSLGRGETQYF
TRBJ1-1 TRBV7-3 TRBD1 once TGTGCCAGCAGCCCGGGACAGGGGTCTACTGAAGCTTTCTTT CASSPGQGSTEAFF
TRBJ1-2 TRBV4-1 TRBD1 . TGCGCCAGCAGCCAGGCCCCGGGTGACAGGGCCCATGGCTACACCTTC CASSQAPGDRAHGYTF
TRBJ1-3 TRBV7-9 . . TGTGCCAGCAGCTTTTCTTATGGAAACACCATATATTTT CASSFSYGNTIYF
TRBJ2-7 TRBV5-1 . . TGCGCCAGCAGCTTGGCCCTGTCAGGGAACTACGAGCAGTACTTC CASSLALSGNYEQYF
TRBJ1-1 TRBV5-1 . . TGCGCCAGCAGCTCGGCCAGTTTGAACACTGAAGCTTTCTTT CASSSASLNTEAFF
TRBJ2-1 TRBV9 . . TGTGCCAGCAGCGCCAGGGGTGGGGGCCCTTACAATGAGCAGTTCTTC CASSARGGGPYNEQFF
TRBJ1-4 TRBV5-6 TRBD1 . TGTGCCAGCAGCTTGGCAGGGGGCGCGTCAAGTGCTGAAAAACTGTTTTTT CASSLAGGASSAEKLFF
TRBJ1-2 TRBV6-4 . . TGTGCCAGCAGTGACCAGGACAGTCTCTATGGCTACACCTTC CASSDQDSLYGYTF
TRBJ1-1 TRBV10-2 . once TGCGCCAGCAGTGGGGCCGACAGGCCCGGCGGAGAAGCTTTCTTT CASSGADRPGGEAFF
TRBJ1-2 TRBV5-4 . . TGTGCCAGCAGCTCCGCCGGGACCGGACTACCAGCTAACTATGGCTACACCTTC CASSSAGTGLPANYGYTF
TRBJ2-7 TRBV30 . . TGTGCCTGGGGGGACCAATTCTACGAGCAGTACTTC CAWGDQFYEQYF
TRBJ1-4 TRBV6-1 . . TGTGCCAGCAGTGAAGGACGGGCAGACAAATTTAATGAAAAACTGTTTTTT CASSEGRADKFNEKLFF
TRBJ1-3 TRBV7-9 . . TGTGCCAGCAGCCCGACCGGCACCACTGGAAACACCATATATTTT CASSPTGTTGNTIYF
TRBJ2-2 TRBV5-4 . . TGTGCCAGCAGCTTGGTAGGGCAGACGAACACCGGGGAGCTGTTTTTT CASSLVGQTNTGELFF
TRBJ2-1 TRBV6-1 TRBD1 . TGTGCCAGCAGTGAAGGGGGGGGGACAGGGTTCGATGAGCAGTTCTTC CASSEGGGTGFDEQFF
TRBJ2-7 TRBV11-2 TRBD1 . TGTGCCAGCAGCCCAGGACAGGGCTTTTACGAGCAGTACTTC CASSPGQGFYEQYF
TRBJ1-3 TRBV20-1 . . TGCAGTGCCCTGACTCAAAACACCATATATTTT CSALTQNTIYF
TRBJ1-2 TRBV9 TRBD1 . TGTGCCAGCAGCACACAGACAGGGCGCTTCTATGGCTACACCTTC CASSTQTGRFYGYTF
TRBJ1-1 TRBV7-9 . once TGTGCCAGCAGCTTGTACCCGGGGCCTGAAGCTTTCTTT CASSLYPGPEAFF
TRBJ1-1 TRBV2 TRBD1 . TGTGCCAGCAGCCCACAGGGGACTGAAGCTTTCTTT CASSPQGTEAFF
TRBJ2-6 TRBV7-8 . . TGTGCCAGCAGCTTAATGGGGGCCAACGTCCTGACTTTC CASSLMGANVLTF
TRBJ1-4 TRBV1 . . TGCACCAGCAGCCCTCTGCGGATAACTAATGAAAAACTGTTTTTT CTSSPLRITNEKLFF
TRBJ1-2 TRBV7-9 . . TGTGCCAGCAGCTTAGACCCCAATCAGAGGGGACCTCATGGCTACACCTTC CASSLDPNQRGPHGYTF
TRBJ1-1 TRBV11-2 TRBD1 . TGTGCCAGCAGCTTAGATTCACGACAGGGGATAAGACGAGGGACTGAAGCTTTCTTT CASSLDSRQGIRRGTEAFF